The clone carrying this T cell receptor beta chain appeared a few times. The data are from a study of human T cells and chemical hapten exposure. Study summary: Patch testing placed 0.01% DPC on the upper back, with readings at 6 days.

MiXCR was run by TCRdb on the RACE reads, yielding one entry per CDR3 protein. The sample shows a few hundred thousand distinct CDR3 sequences, roughly 5% of them seen only once. Time point of the sample: patch test 1, 2 weeks after DPC sensitization. Described treatment: therapeutic diphenylcyclopropenone sensitization with weekly scalp DPC. J gave up 5 bases and V 7 bases, and 10 bases lay outside the gene matches. The V gene's germline CDR1 is SGHVS and CDR2 FNYEAQ. The CDR3 totals 15 residues. The material sequenced was whole blood, taken in connection with sensitization to the hapten diphenylcyclopropenone (DPC). This TCR was recovered from a woman aged 45-65 years with alopecia areata. Some clones in this sample may be carry-over from other donors' samples. This chain joins TRBV7-6 and TRBJ2-5; TRBD1 matches at 10 bases. The DNA of the CDR3 is TGTGCCAGCACCCGATCCGGGACAGGGGTGGAGACCCAGTACTTC. Translated: CASTRSGTGVETQYF.